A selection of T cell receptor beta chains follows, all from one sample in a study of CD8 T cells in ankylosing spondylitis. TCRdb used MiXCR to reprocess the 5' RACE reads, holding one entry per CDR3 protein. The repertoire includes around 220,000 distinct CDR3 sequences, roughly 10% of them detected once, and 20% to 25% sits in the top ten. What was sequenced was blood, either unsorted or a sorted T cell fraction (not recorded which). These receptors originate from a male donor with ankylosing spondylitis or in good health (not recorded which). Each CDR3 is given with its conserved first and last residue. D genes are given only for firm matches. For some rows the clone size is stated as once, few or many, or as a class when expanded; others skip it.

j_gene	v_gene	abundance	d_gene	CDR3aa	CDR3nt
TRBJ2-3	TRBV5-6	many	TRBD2	CASSLVERGSDTQYF	TGTGCCAGCAGCTTGGTAGAGCGGGGGTCAGATACGCAGTATTTT
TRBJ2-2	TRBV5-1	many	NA	CASSAGLTNTGELFF	TGCGCCAGCAGCGCGGGACTGACCAACACCGGGGAGCTGTTTTTT
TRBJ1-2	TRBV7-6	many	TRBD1	CASSSGTGRVGSYGYTF	TGTGCCAGCAGCTCCGGGACAGGGCGGGTAGGGAGCTATGGCTACACCTTC
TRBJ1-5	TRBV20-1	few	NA	CSARDLRGGQPQHF	TGCAGTGCTAGAGATCTTAGGGGTGGTCAGCCCCAGCATTTT
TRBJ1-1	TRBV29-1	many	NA	CSVVGDLGTEAFF	TGCAGCGTTGTCGGGGATTTGGGCACTGAAGCTTTCTTT
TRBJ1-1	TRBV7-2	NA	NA	CASSTRGSGTEAFF	TGTGCCAGCAGCACCCGGGGGTCGGGCACTGAAGCTTTCTTT
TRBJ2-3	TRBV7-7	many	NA	CASSLRGESTDTQYF	TGTGCTAGCAGCTTAAGAGGAGAGAGCACAGATACGCAGTATTTT
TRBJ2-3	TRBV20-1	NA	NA	CSASGMGAGGTDTQYF	TGCAGTGCTAGCGGTATGGGGGCAGGGGGCACAGATACGCAGTATTTT
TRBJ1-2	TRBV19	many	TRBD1	CASSSSGQDGYTF	TGTGCCAGTAGTAGTTCCGGACAGGACGGCTACACCTTC
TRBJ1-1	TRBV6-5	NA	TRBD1	CASSYLRGQNTEAFF	TGTGCCAGCAGTTACTTGAGGGGGCAGAACACTGAAGCTTTCTTT
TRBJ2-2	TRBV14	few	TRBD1	CASSLLGQEPPSGELFF	TGTGCCAGCAGCCTCCTGGGACAGGAACCTCCTTCCGGGGAGCTGTTTTTT
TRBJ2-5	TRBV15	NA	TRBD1	CATSRDPQGDWALYF	TGTGCCACCAGCAGGGACCCCCAGGGGGATTGGGCCCTGTACTTC
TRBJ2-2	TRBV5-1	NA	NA	CASSAEGGGSGELFF	TGCGCCAGCAGCGCGGAGGGCGGCGGCAGCGGGGAGCTGTTTTTT
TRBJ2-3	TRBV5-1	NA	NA	CASSLATRSGRTDTQYF	TGCGCCAGCAGCTTGGCCACTCGAAGCGGGCGCACAGATACGCAGTATTTT
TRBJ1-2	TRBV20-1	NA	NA	CSARDITSLNYGYTF	TGCAGTGCTAGAGATATCACAAGCCTTAACTATGGCTACACCTTC
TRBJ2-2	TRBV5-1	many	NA	CASSLGGTVNGELFF	TGCGCCAGCAGCTTGGGCGGGACAGTTAACGGGGAGCTGTTTTTT
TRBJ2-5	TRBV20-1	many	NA	CSKLTQYF	TGCAGTAAACTGACCCAGTACTTC
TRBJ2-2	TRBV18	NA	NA	CASSQTHRDKPTGELFF	TGTGCCAGCTCACAGACCCACCGGGACAAGCCCACCGGGGAGCTGTTTTTT